This T cell receptor beta chain was documented in a study of PD-1 blockade in classical Hodgkin lymphoma. This table comes from immunoSEQ multiplex PCR, and its TCRdb copy is limited to in-frame clones, with some not included. The table has about 22,000 clones, less than 85% seen once; the top ten hold about a sixth. CDR1 and CDR2 (germline): SGDLS, YYNGEE. The J segment lost 8 bases and the V segment lost 3 bases, leaving 4 bases of the junction unmatched. CDR3 size: 15 residues. Every patient had relapsed following autologous stem cell transplantation, and cohorts differed in brentuximab vedotin exposure.

V and J are TRBV9 and TRBJ2-1; 14 bases match TRBD2. Sequenced material: peripheral blood mononuclear cells (PBMCs), taken before the second cycle of nivolumab. The receptor was derived from a human donor with classical Hodgkin lymphoma. This CDR3 is CASSEGLAGVHEQFF. The CDR3 DNA is TGTGCCAGCAGCGAGGGACTAGCGGGAGTTCATGAGCAGTTCTTC.